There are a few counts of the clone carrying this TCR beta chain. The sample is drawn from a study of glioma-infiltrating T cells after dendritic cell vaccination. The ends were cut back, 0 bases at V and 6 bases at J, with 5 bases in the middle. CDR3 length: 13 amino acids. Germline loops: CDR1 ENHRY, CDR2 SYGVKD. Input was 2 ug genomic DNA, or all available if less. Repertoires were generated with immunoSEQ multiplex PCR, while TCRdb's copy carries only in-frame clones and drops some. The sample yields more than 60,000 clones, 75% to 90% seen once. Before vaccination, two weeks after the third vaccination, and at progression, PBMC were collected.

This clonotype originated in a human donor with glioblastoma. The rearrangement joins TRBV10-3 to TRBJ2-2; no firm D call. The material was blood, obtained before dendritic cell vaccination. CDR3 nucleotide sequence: TGTGCCATCAGTGAGTCTAGAGCCGGGGAGCTGTTTTTT. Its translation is CAISESRAGELFF.